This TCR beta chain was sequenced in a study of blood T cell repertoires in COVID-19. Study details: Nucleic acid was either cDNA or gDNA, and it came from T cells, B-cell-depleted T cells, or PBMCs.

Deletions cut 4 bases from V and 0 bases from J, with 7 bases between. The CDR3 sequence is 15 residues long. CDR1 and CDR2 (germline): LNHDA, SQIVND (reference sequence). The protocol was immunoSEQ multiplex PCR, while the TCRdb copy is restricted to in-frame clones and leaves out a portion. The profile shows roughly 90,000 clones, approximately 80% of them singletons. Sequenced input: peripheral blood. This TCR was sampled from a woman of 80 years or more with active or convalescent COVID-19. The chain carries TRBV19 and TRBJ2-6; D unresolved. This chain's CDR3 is CASSSPVSGANVLTF. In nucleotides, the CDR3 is TGTGCCAGTAGTAGCCCGGTCTCTGGGGCCAACGTCCTGACTTTC.